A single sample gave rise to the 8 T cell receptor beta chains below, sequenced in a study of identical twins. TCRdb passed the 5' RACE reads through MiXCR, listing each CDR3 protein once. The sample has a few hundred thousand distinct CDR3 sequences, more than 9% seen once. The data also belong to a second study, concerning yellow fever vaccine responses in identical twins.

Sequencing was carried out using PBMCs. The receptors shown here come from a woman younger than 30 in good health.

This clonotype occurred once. The CDR3 bases are TGCAGTGCTAGGTTATTCCAGACTTACACAGATACGCAGTATTTT. Translation: CSARLFQTYTDTQYF. The V gene is TRBV20-1, the J gene TRBJ2-3; unclear D gene. Trimming left V 3 bases short and J 2 bases short, with 15 bases between. CDR3 length: 15 amino acids. CDR1 and CDR2 from the germline V gene are DFQATT and SNEGSKA (reference sequence).

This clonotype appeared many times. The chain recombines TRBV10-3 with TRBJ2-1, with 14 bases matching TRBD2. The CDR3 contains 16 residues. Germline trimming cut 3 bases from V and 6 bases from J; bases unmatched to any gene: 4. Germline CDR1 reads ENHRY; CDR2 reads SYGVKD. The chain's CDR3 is CAISDPGTSGSNEQFF. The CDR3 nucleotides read TGTGCCATCAGTGACCCCGGGACTAGCGGGAGCAATGAGCAGTTCTTC.

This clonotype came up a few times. CDR3 in DNA: TGTGCCAGCAGTTTCGGGTCGGGGATCTACGAGCAGTACTTC. Its protein is CASSFGSGIYEQYF. The chain joins TRBV12-3 or TRBV12-4 to TRBJ2-7, with D possibly TRBD2 on 5 matching bases. The CDR3 is made up of 14 amino acids. V lost 3 bases to trimming and J lost 3 bases, with 12 bases between them.

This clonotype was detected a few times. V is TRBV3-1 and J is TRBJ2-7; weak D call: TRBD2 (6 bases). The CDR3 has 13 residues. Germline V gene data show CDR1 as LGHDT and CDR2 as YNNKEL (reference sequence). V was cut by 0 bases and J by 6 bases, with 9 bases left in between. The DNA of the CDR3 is TGTGCCAGCAGCCAAGATCGGAGGGCCGAGCAGTACTTC. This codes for CASSQDRRAEQYF.

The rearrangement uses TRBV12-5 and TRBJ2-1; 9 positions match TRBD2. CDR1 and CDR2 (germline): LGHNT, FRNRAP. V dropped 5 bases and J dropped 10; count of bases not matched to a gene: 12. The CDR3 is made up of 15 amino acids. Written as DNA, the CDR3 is TGTGCTAGTGGTCTGGCGGGAGGGCCGGTACCCGAGCAGTTCTTC. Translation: CASGLAGGPVPEQFF.

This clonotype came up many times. In DNA, the CDR3 is TGTGCCAGCAGTTGGGGACTAGCGGGGTGGATAAACAATGAGCAGTTCTTC. Protein product: CASSWGLAGWINNEQFF. V gene TRBV6-2 or TRBV6-3 combines with J gene TRBJ2-1, with 13 bases aligning to TRBD2. This CDR3 is 17 amino acids long. Trimming took 4 bases from V and 5 from J; bases not matched to a gene: 8. Germline assignment: CDR1 MNHEY and CDR2 SVGEGT.

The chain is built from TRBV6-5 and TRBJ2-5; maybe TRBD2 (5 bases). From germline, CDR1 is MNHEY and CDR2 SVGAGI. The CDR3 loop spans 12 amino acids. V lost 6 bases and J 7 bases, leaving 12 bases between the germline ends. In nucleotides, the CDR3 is TGTGCCAGCAGGGGAGACTCCGGGACCCAGTACTTC. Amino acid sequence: CASRGDSGTQYF.

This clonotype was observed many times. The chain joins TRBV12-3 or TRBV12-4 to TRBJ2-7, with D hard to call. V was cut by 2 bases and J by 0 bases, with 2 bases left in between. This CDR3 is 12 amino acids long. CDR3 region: CASSLFSYEQYF. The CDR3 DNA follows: TGTGCCAGCAGTTTATTCTCCTACGAGCAGTACTTC.